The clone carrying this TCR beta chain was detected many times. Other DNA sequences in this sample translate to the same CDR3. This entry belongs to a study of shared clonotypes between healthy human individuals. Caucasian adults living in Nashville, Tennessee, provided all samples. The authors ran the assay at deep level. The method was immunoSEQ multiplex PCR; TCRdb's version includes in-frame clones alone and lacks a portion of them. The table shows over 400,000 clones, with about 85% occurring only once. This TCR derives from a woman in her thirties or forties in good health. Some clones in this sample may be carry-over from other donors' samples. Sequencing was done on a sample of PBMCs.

The CDR3: CASSKRTGSYEQYF. In DNA, the CDR3 is TGTGCCAGCAGCAAAAGGACAGGGTCCTACGAGCAGTACTTC. V is TRBV7-9 and J is TRBJ2-7; 8 bases match TRBD1. Trimming cost V 5 bases and J 1 base; bases outside gene matches: 4. The CDR3 loop spans 14 amino acids. CDR1 and CDR2 (germline): SEHNR, FQNEAQ (reference sequence). The whole variable domain, remainder taken from reference TRBV7-9 and TRBJ2-7, is DTGVSQNPRHKITKRGQNVTFRCDPISEHNRLYWYRQTLGQGPEFLTYFQNEAQLEKSRLLSDRFSAERPKGSFSTLEIQRTEQGDSAMYLCASSKRTGSYEQYFGPGTRLTVT.